These 24 T cell receptor beta chains share one sample of origin, sequenced in a study of T cells after yellow fever vaccination. TCRdb re-derived calls from the 5' RACE reads in MiXCR, one entry per CDR3 protein. The sample lists more than 9,500 distinct CDR3 sequences, roughly 6.1% occurring once. The input for sequencing was PBMCs, either bulk or a sorted T-cell subset (CD4+, CD8+, memory, or dextramer-sorted; not recorded which), taken on the day of the yellow fever booster vaccination. All receptors come from a man aged 25-45 years who received the YFV17D yellow fever vaccine.

This clonotype came up many times. The chain joins TRBV25-1 to TRBJ2-7, with 7 positions matching TRBD2. Germline trimming cut 3 bases from V and 3 bases from J; bases unmatched to any gene: 5. Germline CDR1 and CDR2: MGHDK and SYGVNS. CDR3 length: 14 amino acids. The CDR3 loop reads CASSEGGSLYEQYF. In DNA, the CDR3 is TGTGCCAGCAGTGAGGGCGGGAGCCTCTACGAGCAGTACTTC.

Notes on this clonotype: A read error may produce the germline difference seen at one junction end. This chain's CDR3 is CASIVGPSGSTGELFF. The DNA of the CDR3 is TGTGCCAGCATCGTAGGTCCTAGCGGATCGACCGGTGAGCTGTTTTTT. V is TRBV9 and J is TRBJ2-2; 7 bases are shared with TRBD2. Germline V lookup: CDR1 SGDLS, CDR2 YYNGEE. The CDR3 is 16 residues long.

In its sample, this clonotype was seen many times. The chain combines TRBV5-4 with TRBJ2-2; D is unclear. V was trimmed by 0 bases and J by 1 base, leaving 4 bases between them. Germline V gene data show CDR1 as SGHNT and CDR2 as YYREEE (reference sequence). This CDR3 comprises 14 residues. This chain's CDR3 is CASSLGLNTGELFF. The CDR3 DNA is TGTGCCAGCAGCTTGGGACTGAACACCGGGGAGCTGTTTTTT.

This clonotype was recorded at least ten times. The rearrangement joins TRBV6-2 or TRBV6-3 to TRBJ2-1, with D hard to call. Germline V gene sequence: CDR1 MNHEY, CDR2 SVGEGT. V was clipped by 2 bases and J by 5 bases, with 1 base between them. The length of the CDR3 is 11 residues. The CDR3 loop is CASSYHNEQFF. The CDR3 DNA reads TGTGCCAGCAGTTACCACAATGAGCAGTTCTTC.

J is TRBJ2-3 and V is TRBV2; 14 positions match TRBD2. CDR1 SNHLY and CDR2 FYNNEI come from the germline V gene. The junction had 12 bases not matched to a gene; V was cut back by 11 bases and J by 2 bases. The CDR3 is made up of 17 amino acids. In DNA form, the CDR3 reads TGTGCCTTCAGCCACGGGACTAGCGGGAGTAACACAGATACGCAGTATTTT. Its translation is CAFSHGTSGSNTDTQYF.

Sample share makes this clonotype medium-sized. The genes are TRBV12-3 or TRBV12-4 and TRBJ2-7, with D possibly matching TRBD1 (6 bases). CDR3 length: 16 amino acids. Trimming removed 6 bases from V and 4 bases from J, with 22 bases in between. CDR3 residues: CASSLWASGQSYEQYF. The CDR3 DNA reads TGTGCCAGCAGCCTTTGGGCCAGCGGACAGTCTTACGAGCAGTACTTC.

Judged by abundance, this clonotype is medium-sized. CDR3 residues: CASSSRRGQETQYF. The CDR3, as DNA: TGTGCCAGCTCCAGCCGGCGGGGCCAAGAGACCCAGTACTTC. This chain connects TRBV5-6 to TRBJ2-5; TRBD2 might be the D (6 bases). The CDR3 is made up of 14 amino acids. Germline CDR1 and CDR2: SGHDT and YYEEEE. Trimming pared 7 bases from V and 1 base from J, leaving 14 bases between.

This clonotype has ten or more counts. The rearrangement uses TRBV7-8 and TRBJ2-4; D perhaps matches TRBD1 (6 bases). Between the trimmed V and J ends, which lost 3 bases and 4 bases, there was a span of 10 bases. The CDR3 has 14 residues. Germline V lookup: CDR1 SGHVS, CDR2 FQNEAQ. Here the CDR3 DNA reads TGTGCCAGCAGCTTTGGGGGCGGGAAAAACATTCAGTACTTC. Residues: CASSFGGGKNIQYF.

This clonotype is judged medium-sized. The chain recombines TRBV5-1 with TRBJ2-3, with TRBD2 matching 10 bases. Looked up from germline, CDR1 is SGHRS and CDR2 is YFSETQ. J was trimmed by 2 bases and V by 1 base; bases with no gene match: 7. The CDR3 spans 17 residues. The CDR3 sequence: CASSLSTTSGNTDTQYF. DNA for the CDR3: TGCGCCAGCAGCTTGAGTACCACTAGCGGGAACACAGATACGCAGTATTTT.

This clonotype was picked up a small number of times. The J gene is TRBJ1-1, the V gene TRBV4-3; D uncertain. Trimming left V 1 base short and J 0 bases short, with 15 bases between. This CDR3 spans 17 amino acids. Germline CDR1 and CDR2: LGHNA and YSLEER. CDR3 sequence: CASSQGFYAGMNTEAFF. The CDR3 coding sequence is TGCGCCAGCAGCCAAGGTTTTTATGCAGGCATGAACACTGAAGCTTTCTTT.

Judged by abundance, this clonotype is medium-sized. The chain joins TRBV12-3 or TRBV12-4 to TRBJ1-5, with a tentative D call TRBD1 (6 bases). Deletions cut 5 bases from V and 7 bases from J, with 15 bases between. This CDR3 contains 14 residues. DNA for the CDR3: TGTGCCAGCAGTCTCACAGGGCCGGAGCAGCCCCAGCATTTT. Its translation is CASSLTGPEQPQHF.

This clonotype occurred many times. The chain couples TRBV10-3 to TRBJ2-7, with 8 bases that match TRBD1. The CDR3 contains 14 residues. The J segment lost 5 bases and the V segment lost 3 bases, leaving 6 bases of the junction unmatched. Germline V lookup: CDR1 ENHRY, CDR2 SYGVKD. CDR3 sequence reads: CAISEQGVRDEQYF. The CDR3 nucleotides are TGTGCCATCAGTGAACAGGGGGTTCGGGACGAGCAGTACTTC.

This clonotype was seen repeatedly, ten times or more. The chain couples TRBV30 to TRBJ1-6; D is perhaps TRBD1 (5 bases). CDR3 length: 15 residues. The germline V gene encodes CDR1 GTSNPN and CDR2 SVGIG (reference sequence). Deletions cut 0 bases from V and 10 bases from J, with 16 bases between. CDR3 sequence: CAWSVKQGPRSPLHF. The CDR3 DNA sequence: TGTGCCTGGAGTGTAAAGCAGGGCCCAAGATCACCCCTCCACTTT.

Ten or more counts support this clonotype. CDR3 loop: CSAAGNLNTEAFF. The CDR3 bases are TGCAGCGCAGCAGGAAACCTGAACACTGAAGCTTTCTTT. V and J are TRBV29-1 and TRBJ1-1, with no clear D. The germline V and J ends were trimmed by 7 bases and 0 bases, with 12 bases remaining between them. Germline lookup yields CDR1 SQVTM and CDR2 ANQGSEA. The CDR3 has 13 residues.

This clonotype is medium-sized (0.01 to 0.1%). The V call is TRBV5-1, the J call TRBJ1-2; D is perhaps TRBD1 (5 bases). The V end lost 0 bases, the J end lost 4 bases, and 7 bases lay between the germline ends. In germline, CDR1 is SGHRS, CDR2 YFSETQ. This CDR3 is 13 amino acids long. The CDR3 sequence: CASSLEGAYGYTF. As DNA, the CDR3 is TGCGCCAGCAGCTTGGAAGGGGCCTATGGCTACACCTTC.

This clonotype has a count of ten or more. The rearrangement joins TRBV6-4 to TRBJ2-6; no firm D call. This CDR3 spans 14 amino acids. The V end was cut by 6 bases, the J end by 0 bases, with 6 bases between. CDR1 is MRHNA, CDR2 SNTAGT, per germline. CDR3 residues: CASRAGSGANVLTF. The CDR3 DNA reads TGTGCCAGCAGAGCCGGCTCTGGGGCCAACGTCCTGACTTTC.

This clonotype was detected ten times or more. The chain combines TRBV19 with TRBJ2-5; D gene unclear. V lost 0 bases, J lost 4 bases, and 0 bases lay in between. The CDR3 totals 11 residues. The germline V gene encodes CDR1 LNHDA and CDR2 SQIVND (reference sequence). The CDR3 reads CASSIEETQYF. CDR3 in DNA: TGTGCCAGTAGTATAGAAGAGACCCAGTACTTC.

This clonotype is labeled as medium-sized (0.01 to 0.1%). This chain connects TRBV12-3 or TRBV12-4 to TRBJ2-3; the match to TRBD1 covers 8 bases. CDR3 length equals 15 residues. J was trimmed by 6 bases and V by 5 bases; bases with no gene match: 10. In DNA, the CDR3 is TGTGCCAGCAGTCGGACAGGGTCGGGGGACGATACGCAGTATTTT. Residues: CASSRTGSGDDTQYF.

This clonotype was observed at least ten times. V gene TRBV29-1 combines with J gene TRBJ2-5, with D possibly matching TRBD2 (6 bases). This CDR3 is 14 amino acids long. Looked up from germline, CDR1 is SQVTM and CDR2 is ANQGSEA. V lost 3 bases and J lost 4, with 15 bases in between. The CDR3 DNA reads as TGCAGCGTTGATGAGTTAGGAGGGCCAGAGACCCAGTACTTC. Protein product: CSVDELGGPETQYF.

This clonotype was counted many times. The V call is TRBV20-1, the J call TRBJ1-6; no reliable D call. Germline V gives CDR1 DFQATT, CDR2 SNEGSKA (reference sequence). Trimming cost V 2 bases and J 9 bases, with 11 bases left between them. There are 13 residues in the CDR3. The CDR3 DNA sequence: TGCAGTGCTAGAAGTCCGGCTGGTTCACCCCTCCACTTT. This encodes CSARSPAGSPLHF.

This clonotype was seen ten or more times. This chain links TRBV5-1 with TRBJ2-3; maybe TRBD2 (7 bases). The CDR3 runs to 15 residues. Looked up from germline, CDR1 is SGHRS and CDR2 is YFSETQ. V was clipped by 3 bases and J by 3 bases, with 14 bases between them. CDR3 DNA: TGCGCCAGCAGCTCCCTTAGGGGGGGTACAGATACGCAGTATTTT. Translation gives CASSSLRGGTDTQYF.

In its sample, this clonotype was seen many times. The chain has TRBV14 and TRBJ2-1, with 8 bases aligning to TRBD2. With V trimmed by 3 bases and J by 4 bases, 5 bases remained unmatched. This CDR3 is 15 amino acids long. Germline assignment: CDR1 SGHDN and CDR2 FVKESK. The CDR3 bases are TGTGCCAGCAGCCATACTAGCGGCATGTACAATGAGCAGTTCTTC. Its translation is CASSHTSGMYNEQFF.

Ten or more counts support this clonotype. The genes are TRBV18 and TRBJ1-4, with a weak D call TRBD1 (5 bases). From germline, CDR1 is KGHSH and CDR2 LQKENI. The CDR3 contains 16 residues. V was pared by 4 bases and J by 0 bases, with 12 bases between. CDR3 sequence reads: CASSQLSGTTNEKLFF. The CDR3 region has the DNA TGTGCCAGCTCACAACTATCAGGGACAACTAATGAAAAACTGTTTTTT.

This clonotype showed up many times. The rearrangement uses TRBV18 and TRBJ2-5; the D is unclear. Trimming shortened V by 3 bases and J by 2 bases, and 4 bases separated the two germline ends. The CDR3 sequence is 12 residues long. CDR1 is KGHSH, CDR2 LQKENI, per germline. The CDR3 DNA sequence: TGTGCCAGCTCACCTATACAAGAGACCCAGTACTTC. It codes for CASSPIQETQYF.